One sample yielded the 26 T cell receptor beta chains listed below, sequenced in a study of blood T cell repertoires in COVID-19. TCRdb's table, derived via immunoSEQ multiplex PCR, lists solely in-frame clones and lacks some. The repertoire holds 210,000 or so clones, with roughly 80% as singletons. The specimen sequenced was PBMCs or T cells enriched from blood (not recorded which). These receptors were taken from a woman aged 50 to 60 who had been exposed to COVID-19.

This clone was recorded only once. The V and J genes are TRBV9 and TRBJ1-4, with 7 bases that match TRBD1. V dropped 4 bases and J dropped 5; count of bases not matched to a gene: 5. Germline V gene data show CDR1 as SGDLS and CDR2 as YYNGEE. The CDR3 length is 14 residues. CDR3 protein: CASSPTGLNEKLFF. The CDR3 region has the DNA TGTGCCAGCAGCCCGACAGGGCTAAATGAAAAACTGTTTTTT.

DNA for the CDR3: TGTGCCAGCAGCCAAGACAGGGGAGGGAAGAACACTGAAGCTTTCTTT. Translation: CASSQDRGGKNTEAFF. This chain uses TRBV4-2 with TRBJ1-1; possibly TRBD1 for D (6 bases). Germline CDR1 LGHNA, CDR2 YNFKEQ. V lost 0 bases and J 1 base, leaving 12 bases between the germline ends. The CDR3 is made up of 16 amino acids.

Here the CDR3 reads CATSGDRATTEAFF. CDR3 nucleotides: TGTGCCACCAGCGGGGACAGAGCGACCACTGAAGCTTTCTTT. The gene calls are TRBV15 and TRBJ1-1; the match to TRBD1 covers 7 bases. The CDR3 is 14 amino acids. CDR1 is LNHNV and CDR2 is YYDKDF in the germline V gene (reference sequence). J lost 4 bases, V lost 5 bases, and 7 bases had no gene match.

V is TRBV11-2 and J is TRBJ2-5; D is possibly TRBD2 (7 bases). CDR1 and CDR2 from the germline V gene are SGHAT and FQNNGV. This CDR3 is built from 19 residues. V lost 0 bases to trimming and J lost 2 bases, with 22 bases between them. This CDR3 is CASSLERWLGGGPQETQYF. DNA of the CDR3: TGTGCCAGCAGCTTAGAGAGGTGGTTAGGGGGGGGCCCTCAAGAGACCCAGTACTTC. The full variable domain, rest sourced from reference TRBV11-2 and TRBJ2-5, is EAGVAQSPRYKIIEKRQSVAFWCNPISGHATLYWYQQILGQGPKLLIQFQNNGVVDDSQLPKDRFSAERLKGVDSTLKIQPAKLEDSAVYLCASSLERWLGGGPQETQYFGPGTRLLVL.

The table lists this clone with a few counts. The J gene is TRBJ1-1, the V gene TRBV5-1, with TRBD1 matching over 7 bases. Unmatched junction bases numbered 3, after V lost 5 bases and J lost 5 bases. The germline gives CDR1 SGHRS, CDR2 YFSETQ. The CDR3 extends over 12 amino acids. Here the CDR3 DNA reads TGCGCCAGCAGGGCAGGGGGTACTGAAGCTTTCTTT. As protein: CASRAGGTEAFF.

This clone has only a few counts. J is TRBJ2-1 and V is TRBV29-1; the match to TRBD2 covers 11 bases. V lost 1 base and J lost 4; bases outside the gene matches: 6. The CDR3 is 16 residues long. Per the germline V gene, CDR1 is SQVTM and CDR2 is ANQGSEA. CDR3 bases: TGCAGCGTTGAAGGGTCTAGCGGGGGGTCATACAATGAGCAGTTCTTC. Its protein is CSVEGSSGGSYNEQFF.

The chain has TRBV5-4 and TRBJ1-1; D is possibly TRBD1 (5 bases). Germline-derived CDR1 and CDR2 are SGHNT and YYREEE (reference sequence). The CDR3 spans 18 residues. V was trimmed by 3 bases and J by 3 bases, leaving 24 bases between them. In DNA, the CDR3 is TGTGCCAGCAGCTCCTCCGGAGGGGCCCCACGGAGGGACACTGAAGCTTTCTTT. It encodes CASSSSGGAPRRDTEAFF.

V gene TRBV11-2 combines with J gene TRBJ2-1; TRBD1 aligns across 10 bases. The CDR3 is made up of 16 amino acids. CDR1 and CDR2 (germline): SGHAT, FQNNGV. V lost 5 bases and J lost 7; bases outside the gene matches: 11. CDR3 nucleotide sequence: TGTGCCAGCAGCCTCCGTGGGGACAGGGGTGAAAATGAGCAGTTCTTC. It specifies CASSLRGDRGENEQFF.

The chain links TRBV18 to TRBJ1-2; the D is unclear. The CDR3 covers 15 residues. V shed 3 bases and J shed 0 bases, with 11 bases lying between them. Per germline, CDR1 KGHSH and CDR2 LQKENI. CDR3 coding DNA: TGTGCCAGCTCACCCGAAACTCAAGCTAACTATGGCTACACCTTC. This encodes CASSPETQANYGYTF.

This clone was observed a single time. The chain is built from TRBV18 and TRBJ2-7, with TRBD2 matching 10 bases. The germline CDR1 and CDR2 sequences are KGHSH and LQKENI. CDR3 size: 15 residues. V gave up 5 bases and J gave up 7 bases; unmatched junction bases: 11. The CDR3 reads CASSSVAGGVGEQYF. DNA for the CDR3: TGTGCCAGCTCATCCGTAGCGGGGGGAGTTGGGGAGCAGTACTTC.

This chain's CDR3 is CASSLPAGNEQFF. In DNA, the CDR3 is TGTGCCAGCAGCTTACCGGCAGGAAATGAGCAGTTCTTC. The rearrangement joins TRBV7-9 to TRBJ2-1; D remains unclear. CDR1 and CDR2 from the germline V gene are SEHNR and FQNEAQ (reference sequence). V lost 2 bases, J lost 7 bases, and 9 bases lay in between. The CDR3 has 13 amino acids.

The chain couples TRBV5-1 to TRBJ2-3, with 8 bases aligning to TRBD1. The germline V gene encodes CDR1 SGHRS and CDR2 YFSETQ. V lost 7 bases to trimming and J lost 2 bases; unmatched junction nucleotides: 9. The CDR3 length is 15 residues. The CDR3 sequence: CASRRTGPNTDTQYF. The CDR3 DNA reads TGCGCCAGCCGCCGGACAGGGCCGAACACAGATACGCAGTATTTT.

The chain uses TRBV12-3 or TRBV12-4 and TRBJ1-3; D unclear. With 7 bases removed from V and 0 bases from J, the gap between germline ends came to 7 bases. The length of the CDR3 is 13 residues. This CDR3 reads CASTYRSGNTIYF. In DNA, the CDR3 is TGTGCCAGCACCTATCGCTCTGGAAACACCATATATTTT.

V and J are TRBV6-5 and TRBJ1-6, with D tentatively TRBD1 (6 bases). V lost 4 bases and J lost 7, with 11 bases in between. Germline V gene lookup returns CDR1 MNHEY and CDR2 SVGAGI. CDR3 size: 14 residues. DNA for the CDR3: TGTGCCAGCAGTTCACAGGGCCCCAATTCACCCCTCCACTTT. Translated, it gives CASSSQGPNSPLHF.

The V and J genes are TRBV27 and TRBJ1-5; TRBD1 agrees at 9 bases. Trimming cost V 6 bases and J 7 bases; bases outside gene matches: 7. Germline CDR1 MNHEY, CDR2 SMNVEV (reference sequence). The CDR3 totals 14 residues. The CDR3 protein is CASRTGGPRQPQHF. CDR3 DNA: TGTGCCAGCAGAACAGGGGGCCCGCGACAGCCCCAGCATTTT.

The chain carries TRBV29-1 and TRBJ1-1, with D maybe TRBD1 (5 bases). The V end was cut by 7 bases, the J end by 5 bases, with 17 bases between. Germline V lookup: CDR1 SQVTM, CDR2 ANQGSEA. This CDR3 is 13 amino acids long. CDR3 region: CSARKPGGTEAFF. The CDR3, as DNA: TGCAGCGCACGCAAACCTGGGGGGACTGAAGCTTTCTTT.

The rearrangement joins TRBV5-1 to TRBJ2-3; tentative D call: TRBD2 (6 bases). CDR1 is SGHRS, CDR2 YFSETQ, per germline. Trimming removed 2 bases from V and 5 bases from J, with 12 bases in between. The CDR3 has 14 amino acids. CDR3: CASSFAGSKDTQYF. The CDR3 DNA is TGCGCCAGCAGCTTCGCGGGGAGTAAAGATACGCAGTATTTT.

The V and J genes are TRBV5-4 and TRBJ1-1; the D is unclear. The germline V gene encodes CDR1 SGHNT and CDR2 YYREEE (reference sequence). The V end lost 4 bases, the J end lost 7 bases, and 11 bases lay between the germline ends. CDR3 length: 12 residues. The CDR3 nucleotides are TGTGCCAGCAGCCCGATCGCCGGTGAAGCTTTCTTT. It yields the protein CASSPIAGEAFF.

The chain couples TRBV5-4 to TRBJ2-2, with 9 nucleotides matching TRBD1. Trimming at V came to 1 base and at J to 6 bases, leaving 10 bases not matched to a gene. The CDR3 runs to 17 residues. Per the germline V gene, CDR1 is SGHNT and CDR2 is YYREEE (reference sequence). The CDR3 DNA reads TGTGCCAGCAGCTTGTTACTGGGACAGGGAACCGCCGGGGAGCTGTTTTTT. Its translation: CASSLLLGQGTAGELFF.

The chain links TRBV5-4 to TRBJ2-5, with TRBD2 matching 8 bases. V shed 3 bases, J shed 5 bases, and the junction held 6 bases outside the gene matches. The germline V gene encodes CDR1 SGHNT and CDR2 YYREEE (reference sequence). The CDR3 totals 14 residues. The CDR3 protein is CASSSGGDRETQYF. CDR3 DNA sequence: TGTGCCAGCAGCTCCGGGGGGGATAGGGAGACCCAGTACTTC.

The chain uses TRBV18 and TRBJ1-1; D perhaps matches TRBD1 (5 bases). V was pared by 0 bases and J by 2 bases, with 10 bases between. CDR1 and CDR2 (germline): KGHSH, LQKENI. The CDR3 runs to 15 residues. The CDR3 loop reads CASSPPSGVNTEAFF. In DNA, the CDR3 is TGTGCCAGCTCACCACCCTCGGGGGTAAACACTGAAGCTTTCTTT.

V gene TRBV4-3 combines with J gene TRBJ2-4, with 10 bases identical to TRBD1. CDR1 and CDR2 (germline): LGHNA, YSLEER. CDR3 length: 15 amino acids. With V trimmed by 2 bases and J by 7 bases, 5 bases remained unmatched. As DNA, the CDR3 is TGCGCCAGCAGCCAATCGGTGGACAGGGGGAACATTCAGTACTTC. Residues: CASSQSVDRGNIQYF.

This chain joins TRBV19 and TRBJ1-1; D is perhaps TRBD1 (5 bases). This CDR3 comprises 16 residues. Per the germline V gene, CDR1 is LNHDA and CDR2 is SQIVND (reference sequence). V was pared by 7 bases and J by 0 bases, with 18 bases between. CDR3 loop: CASMKGSGAMNTEAFF. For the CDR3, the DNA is TGTGCCAGTATGAAGGGGTCAGGCGCTATGAACACTGAAGCTTTCTTT.

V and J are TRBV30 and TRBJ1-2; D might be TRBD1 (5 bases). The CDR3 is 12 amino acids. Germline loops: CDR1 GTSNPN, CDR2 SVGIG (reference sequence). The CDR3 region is CASDTIGYGYTF. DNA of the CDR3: TGTGCGTCGGACACTATTGGGTATGGCTACACCTTC.

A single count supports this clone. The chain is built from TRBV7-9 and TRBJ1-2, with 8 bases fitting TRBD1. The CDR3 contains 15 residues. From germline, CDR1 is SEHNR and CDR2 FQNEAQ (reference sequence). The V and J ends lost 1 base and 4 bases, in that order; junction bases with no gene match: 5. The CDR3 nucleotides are TGTGCCAGCAGCTTAGTGGACAGGGCCGCCTATGGCTACACCTTC. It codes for CASSLVDRAAYGYTF.

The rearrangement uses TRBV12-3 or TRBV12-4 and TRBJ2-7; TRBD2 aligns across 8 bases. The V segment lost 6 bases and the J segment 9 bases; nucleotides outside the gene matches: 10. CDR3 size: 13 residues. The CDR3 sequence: CASSPSREGGQYF. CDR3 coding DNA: TGTGCCAGCAGCCCGTCTCGGGAGGGTGGGCAGTACTTC.